The rows below give T cell receptor beta chains drawn from one sample of a study of blood T cell repertoires in COVID-19. TCRdb's copy holds only in-frame clones and misses some; the assay was immunoSEQ multiplex PCR. This sample has approximately 260,000 clones, with about 90% found just once. The sequenced sample consisted of PBMCs or T cells enriched from blood (not recorded which). These receptors originate from a woman aged 30 to 39 with acute COVID-19. The conserved cysteine and the conserved F or W are not part of the CDR3 here.

TRBV27	TRBJ2-1	ASSLLAGALYNEQF
TRBV6-6	TRBJ2-5	ASSYGQGGETQY
TRBV27	TRBJ1-3	ASSLSWASGNTIY
TRBV12-5	TRBJ2-3	ASGPSLLAGGNTDTQY
TRBV7-3	TRBJ2-3	ASSLTSGPDTQY
TRBV4-3	TRBJ2-3	ASSQGLAGTSTDTQY
TRBV3-1/TRBV3-2	TRBJ1-5	ASSGRQGQPQH
TRBV5-8	TRBJ1-1	ASSRDRGYTEAF
TRBV19	TRBJ2-7	ASSATAYEQY
TRBV15	TRBJ2-1	ATSREGLTSYNEQF
TRBV6-6	TRBJ1-3	ASSSASSPGNTIY
TRBV6-5	TRBJ2-7	ATLPYTGGWNEQY
TRBV28	TRBJ1-2	ASSLGAYYGYT
TRBV14	TRBJ2-1	ASSSLGVSYNEQF
TRBV5-8	TRBJ2-7	ASSLDAGVKY
TRBV20-1	TRBJ1-1	SASPRGNTEAF
TRBV7-8	TRBJ2-1	ASSLAMRARANNEQF
TRBV4-1	TRBJ2-7	ASSRSRGYEQY
TRBV11-2	TRBJ1-4	ASSLVSEKLF
TRBV3-1/TRBV3-2	TRBJ2-1	ASSQDLAGRGSYNEQF
TRBV27	TRBJ2-1	ASSQDSSYNEQF
TRBV7-2	TRBJ1-1	ASSFRGGLNTEAF
TRBV6-1	TRBJ2-3	ASSALAGGMTDTQY
TRBV28	TRBJ1-6	ASSLRQGTNSPLH
TRBV2	TRBJ2-2	ASSPRTGGLTGELF
TRBV2	TRBJ1-5	ASTAGEHQPQH
TRBV7-6	TRBJ1-1	ASSLGQGNTEAF
TRBV9	TRBJ2-6	ASSPSSGGVAGANVLT
TRBV6-5	TRBJ1-2	ASSRLRGGGYGYT